What follows are 19 T cell receptor beta chains derived from one specimen sequenced in a study of OX40 agonist ivuxolimab in advanced cancers. The repertoire was sequenced with immunoSEQ multiplex PCR; TCRdb's copy has only in-frame clones and lacks some. Found here are 74,000 or so clones, more than 80% of them singletons; the top ten hold approximately 2.2%. Sequenced material: CD4+ or CD8+ T cells sorted from blood, taken in a trial of the OX40 agonist ivuxolimab. All receptors derive from an adult with an advanced solid tumor such as melanoma, head and neck, liver or kidney cancer.

The rearrangement joins TRBV27 to TRBJ1-1, with 7 bases fitting TRBD1. This CDR3 contains 15 residues. Germline trimming cut 2 bases from V and 1 base from J; bases unmatched to any gene: 4. The germline V gene encodes CDR1 MNHEY and CDR2 SMNVEV (reference sequence). The CDR3 coding sequence is TGTGCCAGCAGTTTAACCGGGACAGCGAACACTGAAGCTTTCTTT. Translating it yields CASSLTGTANTEAFF.

The V call is TRBV6-6, the J call TRBJ2-2; 7 nucleotides agree with TRBD1. Germline V gene lookup returns CDR1 MNHNY and CDR2 SVGAGI (reference sequence). Losses at the gene ends were 7 bases for V and 0 bases for J; bases not matched to a gene: 2. This CDR3 spans 14 amino acids. The CDR3: CASKGQANTGELFF. The CDR3 bases are TGTGCCAGCAAAGGACAGGCGAACACCGGGGAGCTGTTTTTT.

The chain combines TRBV5-6 with TRBJ1-1; 7 nucleotides line up with TRBD1. V shed 1 base, J shed 6 bases, and the junction held 6 bases outside the gene matches. The CDR3 contains 14 residues. Germline V gene sequence: CDR1 SGHDT, CDR2 YYEEEE. The CDR3 loop reads CASSLRDRVPEAFF. The CDR3 DNA follows: TGTGCCAGCAGCTTGCGAGACAGGGTGCCTGAAGCTTTCTTT.

V usage is TRBV10-3 and J usage is TRBJ1-3, with 8 bases identical to TRBD1. V lost 10 bases, J lost 4 bases, and 6 bases stayed unmatched. Per the germline V gene, CDR1 is ENHRY and CDR2 is SYGVKD. The CDR3 length is 13 residues. Here the CDR3 reads CATRTGQGNTIYF. CDR3 DNA: TGTGCCACCCGGACAGGGCAAGGAAACACCATATATTTT.

The chain couples TRBV27 to TRBJ2-7; TRBD1 or TRBD2 may be the D gene (5 bases each). Trimming shortened V by 8 bases and J by 6 bases, and 17 bases separated the two germline ends. Germline CDR1 MNHEY, CDR2 SMNVEV (reference sequence). This CDR3 is built from 13 residues. The CDR3 nucleotides read TGTGCCAGCCGCCCGGGGCTTCGAGGCGAGCAGTACTTC. Its protein is CASRPGLRGEQYF.

The CDR3 region has the DNA TGTGCCTGTTTTAACGGAGCTTTCCTATTCTATGGCTACACCTTC. Its protein product is CACFNGAFLFYGYTF. This chain links TRBV30 with TRBJ1-2; D gene uncertain. The ends were cut back, 6 bases at V and 4 bases at J, with 21 bases in the middle. The CDR3 loop spans 15 amino acids. Looked up from germline, CDR1 is GTSNPN and CDR2 is SVGIG (reference sequence).

The chain carries TRBV5-1 and TRBJ1-1; 9 positions match TRBD1. The CDR3 length is 14 residues. Trimming at V came to 4 bases and at J to 2 bases, leaving 3 bases not matched to a gene. The germline CDR1 and CDR2 sequences are SGHRS and YFSETQ. CDR3 residues: CASSRDRANTEAFF. CDR3 coding DNA: TGCGCCAGCAGCAGGGACAGGGCCAACACTGAAGCTTTCTTT.

The V gene is TRBV9, the J gene TRBJ2-3, with D hard to call. V lost 0 bases, J lost 3 bases, and 8 bases lay in between. Germline-derived CDR1 and CDR2 are SGDLS and YYNGEE. The CDR3 has 14 residues. The CDR3: CASSVASQTDTQYF. The CDR3 region has the DNA TGTGCCAGCAGCGTAGCCTCCCAGACAGATACGCAGTATTTT.

The sample holds a few counts of this clone. The chain uses TRBV2 and TRBJ1-1; D perhaps matches TRBD1 (6 bases). Germline CDR1 reads SNHLY; CDR2 reads FYNNEI. V shed 7 bases and J shed 1 base, with 16 bases lying between them. The CDR3 contains 15 residues. For the CDR3, the DNA is TGTGCCAGCACCCGTGGGATGGGGGCGAACACTGAAGCTTTCTTT. This gives the protein CASTRGMGANTEAFF. The full variable domain, its missing parts supplied by reference TRBV2 and TRBJ1-1, is EPEVTQTPSHQVTQMGQEVILRCVPISNHLYFYWYRQILGQKVEFLVSFYNNEISEKSEIFDDQFSVERPDGSNFTLKIRSTKLEDSAMYFCASTRGMGANTEAFFGQGTRLTVV.

As to this clone: A junction end diverges from the germline sequence, so it may reflect a read error. The chain carries TRBV9 and TRBJ2-5; D remains unclear. The CDR3 extends over 13 amino acids. Germline loops: CDR1 SGDLS, CDR2 YYNGEE. The CDR3 DNA is TGTGCCAGCAGCGCACAGTTCCAAGAGCCCCAGTACTTC. Its protein is CASSAQFQEPQYF. The whole variable domain, remainder taken from reference TRBV9 and TRBJ2-5, is DSGVTQTPKHLITATGQRVTLRCSPRSGDLSVYWYQQSLDQGLQFLIQYYNGEERAKGNILERFSAQQFPDLHSELNLSSLELGDSALYFCASSAQFQEPQYFGPGTRLLVL.

This clone turned up a few times. The V gene is TRBV6-1, the J gene TRBJ2-7; TRBD1 might be the D (6 bases). Trimming stripped 7 bases from V and 5 bases from J, with 9 bases between. The CDR3 length is 11 residues. The germline V gene encodes CDR1 MNHNS and CDR2 SASEGT. CDR3 bases: TGTGCCAGCAAACAGGGCCACGAGCAGTACTTC. It codes for CASKQGHEQYF.

The chain joins TRBV11-2 to TRBJ2-7; weak D call: TRBD2 (6 bases). Trimming removed 5 bases at V and 3 bases at J, with 14 bases between. The CDR3 spans 14 residues. Germline CDR1 reads SGHAT; CDR2 reads FQNNGV. The CDR3 region has the DNA TGTGCCAGCAGCATCCCGGGACTTCGCTACGAGCAGTACTTC. This codes for CASSIPGLRYEQYF. Using reference TRBV11-2 and TRBJ2-7 for the parts outside the CDR3, the full variable domain is EAGVAQSPRYKIIEKRQSVAFWCNPISGHATLYWYQQILGQGPKLLIQFQNNGVVDDSQLPKDRFSAERLKGVDSTLKIQPAKLEDSAVYLCASSIPGLRYEQYFGPGTRLTVT.

This sequence joins TRBV6-1 and TRBJ1-6; a weak D match, TRBD1 (6 bases). The ends were cut back, 6 bases at V and 6 bases at J, with 15 bases in the middle. Germline CDR1 reads MNHNS; CDR2 reads SASEGT. The CDR3 loop spans 15 amino acids. CDR3 residues: CASRPQGTRNSPLHF. The CDR3, as DNA: TGTGCCAGCAGACCCCAGGGGACCCGTAATTCACCCCTCCACTTT.

The chain employs TRBV5-1 and TRBJ2-1, with D uncertain. Germline-derived CDR1 and CDR2 are SGHRS and YFSETQ. The V end lost 0 bases, the J end lost 15 bases, and 10 bases lay between the germline ends. The CDR3 is 11 amino acids. CDR3 nucleotides: TGCGCCAGCAGCTTGGTTGGTCCCCGGTTCTTC. It yields the protein CASSLVGPRFF. Looking up the rest from reference TRBV5-1 and TRBJ2-1 gives the full variable domain: KAGVTQTPRYLIKTRGQQVTLSCSPISGHRSVSWYQQTPGQGLQFLFEYFSETQRNKGNFPGRFSGRQFSNSRSEMNVSTLELGDSALYLCASSLVGPRFFGPGTRLTVL.

The genes are TRBV6-5 and TRBJ2-7; 10 nucleotides align to TRBD1. Germline V CDR1 and CDR2: MNHEY, SVGAGI. Trimming removed 10 bases from V and 0 bases from J; junction bases left unmatched: 6. This CDR3 spans 14 amino acids. The CDR3 is CATSTGGSSYEQYF. CDR3 nucleotides: TGTGCCACCTCGACAGGGGGCAGCTCCTACGAGCAGTACTTC.

The chain has TRBV5-1 and TRBJ1-1, with a weak D call TRBD1 (6 bases). The V gene's germline CDR1 is SGHRS and CDR2 YFSETQ. The CDR3 is 14 amino acids. Trimming took off 0 bases at V and 8 bases at J, with 14 bases between the two ends. CDR3 sequence: CASSLGGGPGEAFF. The CDR3 nucleotides read TGCGCCAGCAGCTTGGGCGGGGGCCCAGGGGAAGCTTTCTTT.

The chain carries TRBV7-3 and TRBJ2-2, with D unresolved. Germline assignment: CDR1 SGHTA and CDR2 FQGTGA. With 3 bases removed from V and 7 bases from J, the gap between germline ends came to 15 bases. The CDR3 has 15 residues. As DNA, the CDR3 is TGTGCCAGCAGCTTTCTGGAAGAGACGAACGGGGAGCTGTTTTTT. Protein: CASSFLEETNGELFF.

V and J are TRBV7-6 and TRBJ2-2, with TRBD2 matching over 8 bases. The CDR3 has 16 amino acids. V was pared by 6 bases and J by 7 bases, with 13 bases of the junction left unmatched. The germline V gene encodes CDR1 SGHVS and CDR2 FNYEAQ. This chain's CDR3 is CASSSPGREDSGELFF. The CDR3 bases are TGTGCCAGCAGTTCCCCGGGGCGGGAGGATAGCGGGGAGCTGTTTTTT.

The V and J genes are TRBV19 and TRBJ1-5; tentatively, D is TRBD1 (6 bases). Germline loops: CDR1 LNHDA, CDR2 SQIVND (reference sequence). Between the trimmed V and J ends, which lost 9 bases and 0 bases, there was a span of 15 bases. The CDR3 runs to 15 residues. The chain's CDR3 is CASLHRDISNQPQHF. DNA of the CDR3: TGTGCCAGCCTCCACCGGGACATTAGCAATCAGCCCCAGCATTTT.